This T cell receptor beta chain was recovered during a study of T cell responses to AZD1222 COVID-19 vaccine. Study outcomes and limitations: Vaccine-associated CD4 TCRs ranged over spike, dominating at 160-218 and 743-854. After two AZD1222 doses, spike-specific TCR breadth and depth rose versus day 0. Among the donors, most were white British and more were female, and clonal diversity was possibly underestimated.

This clone was found once. The target antigen is unknown. Clones were sequenced by immunoSEQ multiplex PCR, and TCRdb holds only the in-frame ones, with some missing. The sample gives 150,000 or so clones, 89% of which show up once; around 4.9% is in the top ten. This specimen was peripheral blood, taken on day 0 of AZD1222 vaccination. The clonotype originates from an adult in good health.

For the CDR3, the DNA is TGTGCCATCCGTCTTGGACTAGAGCTCGACGAGCAGTACTTC. Its translation is CAIRLGLELDEQYF. The rearrangement links TRBV10-3 to TRBJ2-7; 7 positions match TRBD2. CDR1 ENHRY and CDR2 SYGVKD come from the germline V gene. The J segment lost 5 bases and the V segment lost 8 bases, leaving 12 bases of the junction unmatched. This CDR3 has 14 amino acids.